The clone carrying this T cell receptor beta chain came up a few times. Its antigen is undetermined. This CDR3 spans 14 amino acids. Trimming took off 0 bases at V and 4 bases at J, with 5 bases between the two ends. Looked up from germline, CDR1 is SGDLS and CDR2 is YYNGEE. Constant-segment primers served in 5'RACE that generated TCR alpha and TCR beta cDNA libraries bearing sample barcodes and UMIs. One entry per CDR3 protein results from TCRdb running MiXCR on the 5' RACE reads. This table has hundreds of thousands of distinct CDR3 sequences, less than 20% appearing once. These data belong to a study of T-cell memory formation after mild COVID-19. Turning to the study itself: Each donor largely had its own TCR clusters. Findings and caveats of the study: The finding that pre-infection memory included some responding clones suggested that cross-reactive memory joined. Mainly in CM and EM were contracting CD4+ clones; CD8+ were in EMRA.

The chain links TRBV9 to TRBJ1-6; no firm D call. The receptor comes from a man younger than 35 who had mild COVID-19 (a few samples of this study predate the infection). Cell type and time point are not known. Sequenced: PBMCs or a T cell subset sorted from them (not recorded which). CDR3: CASSVDSYNSPLHF. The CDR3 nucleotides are TGTGCCAGCAGCGTAGACAGTTATAATTCACCCCTCCACTTT. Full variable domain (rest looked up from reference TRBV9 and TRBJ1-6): DSGVTQTPKHLITATGQRVTLRCSPRSGDLSVYWYQQSLDQGLQFLIQYYNGEERAKGNILERFSAQQFPDLHSELNLSSLELGDSALYFCASSVDSYNSPLHFGNGTRLTVT.